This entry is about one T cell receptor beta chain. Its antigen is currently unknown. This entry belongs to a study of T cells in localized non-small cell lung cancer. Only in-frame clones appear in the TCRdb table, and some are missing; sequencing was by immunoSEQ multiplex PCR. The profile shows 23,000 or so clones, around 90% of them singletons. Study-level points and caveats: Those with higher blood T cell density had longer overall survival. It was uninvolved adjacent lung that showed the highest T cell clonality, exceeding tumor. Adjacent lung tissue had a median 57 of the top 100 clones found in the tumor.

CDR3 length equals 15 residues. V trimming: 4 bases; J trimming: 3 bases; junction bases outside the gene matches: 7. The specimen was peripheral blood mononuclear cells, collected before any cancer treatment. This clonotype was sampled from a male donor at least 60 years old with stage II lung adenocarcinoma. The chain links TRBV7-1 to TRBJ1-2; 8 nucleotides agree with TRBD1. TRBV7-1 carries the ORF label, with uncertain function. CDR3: CASSLGEDRDYGYTF. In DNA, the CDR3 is TGTGCCAGCAGCTTAGGGGAGGACAGGGACTATGGCTACACCTTC.